Below are 25 T cell receptor beta chains sequenced from a single sample in a study of Ad26.COV2.S vaccination and SARS-CoV-2 variants. Treatment defined: roughly 19 received Ad26.COV2.S at low or high dose, single or two shots; a few received placebo; per-sample allocation not given. On day 63 after the first injection, vaccine and placebo recipients gave samples. Using immunoSEQ multiplex PCR, the repertoire was profiled, and TCRdb retains in-frame clones only, with some absent. The sample lists 400,000 to 450,000 clones, roughly 90% occurring once. The sequenced sample was peripheral blood, obtained in a trial of Ad26.COV2.S vaccine versus placebo. The receptors derive from a person aged 18-60 years who received the Ad26.COV2.S COVID-19 vaccine or a placebo.

This clone was found a few times. This chain links TRBV11-2 with TRBJ1-1; 10 bases fit TRBD1. Germline loops: CDR1 SGHAT, CDR2 FQNNGV. The CDR3 spans 13 residues. Germline trimming cut 5 bases from V and 12 bases from J; bases unmatched to any gene: 9. CDR3 region: CASSTETGGETFF. DNA of the CDR3: TGTGCCAGCAGCACAGAGACAGGGGGCGAAACTTTCTTT. Full variable domain (missing parts from reference TRBV11-2 and TRBJ1-1): EAGVAQSPRYKIIEKRQSVAFWCNPISGHATLYWYQQILGQGPKLLIQFQNNGVVDDSQLPKDRFSAERLKGVDSTLKIQPAKLEDSAVYLCASSTETGGETFFGQGTRLTVV.

This clone was recorded once. The gene calls are TRBV19 and TRBJ2-3; maybe TRBD2 (5 bases). Trimming shortened V by 7 bases and J by 0 bases, and 14 bases separated the two germline ends. The CDR3 spans 15 residues. Germline CDR1 and CDR2: LNHDA and SQIVND (reference sequence). As DNA, the CDR3 is TGTGCCAGTACCCCCGGGCGGGCTAGCACAGATACGCAGTATTTT. Residues: CASTPGRASTDTQYF.

The genes are TRBV19 and TRBJ2-1; 7 bases align to TRBD2. Unmatched junction bases numbered 6, after V lost 6 bases and J lost 1 base. This CDR3 has 15 residues. Germline CDR1 LNHDA, CDR2 SQIVND (reference sequence). DNA for the CDR3: TGTGCCAGTAGACTCCTAGCGGATTCCTACAATGAGCAGTTCTTC. It translates to CASRLLADSYNEQFF.

DNA for the CDR3: TGTGCCAGCAGCCGCTCATATGAGCAGTTCTTC. It specifies CASSRSYEQFF. This chain joins TRBV7-8 and TRBJ2-1; D is unclear. Deletions cut 5 bases from V and 8 bases from J, with 7 bases between. Germline V gives CDR1 SGHVS, CDR2 FQNEAQ. CDR3 length equals 11 residues.

This chain connects TRBV12-3 or TRBV12-4 to TRBJ2-5; D not resolved. Trimming cost V 5 bases and J 6 bases, with 13 bases left between them. The CDR3 extends over 13 amino acids. Here the CDR3 DNA reads TGTGCCAGCAGTCCAACGGGCCTGAAGACCCAGTACTTC. Amino acids: CASSPTGLKTQYF.

The chain joins TRBV18 to TRBJ1-4; tentatively, D is TRBD1 (6 bases). The CDR3 totals 14 residues. CDR1 and CDR2 (germline): KGHSH, LQKENI. Trimming cost V 4 bases and J 7 bases, with 13 bases left between them. The DNA of the CDR3 is TGTGCCAGCTCACAGAGGCAGGGGTTTGAAAAACTGTTTTTT. Protein: CASSQRQGFEKLFF.

The chain employs TRBV9 and TRBJ2-1; 8 bases map to TRBD1. V lost 1 base, J lost 12 bases, and 15 bases stayed unmatched. Germline CDR1 and CDR2: SGDLS and YYNGEE. The CDR3 loop spans 16 amino acids. The CDR3 nucleotides are TGTGCCAGCAGCGTAAATTCCGGGACAGGACTCCTAGGGCAGTTCTTC. It yields the protein CASSVNSGTGLLGQFF.

This clone has only a few counts. The V and J genes are TRBV27 and TRBJ2-1, with 7 bases fitting TRBD1. This CDR3 is built from 13 residues. The J segment lost 3 bases and the V segment lost 7 bases, leaving 3 bases of the junction unmatched. Per the germline V gene, CDR1 is MNHEY and CDR2 is SMNVEV (reference sequence). The DNA for the CDR3 is TGTGCCAGCACCCAGGGGGACTACAATGAGCAGTTCTTC. This translates into CASTQGDYNEQFF.

The rearrangement links TRBV4-2 to TRBJ2-6; perhaps D is TRBD1 or TRBD2 (6 bases each). Trimming stripped 1 base from V and 0 bases from J, with 22 bases between. Germline V gene data show CDR1 as LGHNA and CDR2 as YNFKEQ. The CDR3 is 21 residues long. The CDR3 loop reads CASSQGGGRGSHRSGANVLTF. The CDR3 DNA sequence: TGTGCCAGCAGCCAAGGAGGGGGGCGAGGGAGTCATCGCTCTGGGGCCAACGTCCTGACTTTC.

This clone was counted only a few times. The rearrangement uses TRBV4-2 and TRBJ1-1, with D perhaps matching TRBD1 (6 bases). Deletions cut 4 bases from V and 5 bases from J, with 17 bases between. From germline, CDR1 is LGHNA and CDR2 YNFKEQ. The CDR3 totals 15 residues. The CDR3 DNA follows: TGTGCCAGCAGCCCACAGGTACAGGGAGGAACTGAAGCTTTCTTT. It yields the protein CASSPQVQGGTEAFF.

CDR3 DNA: TGTGCCAGCAGTCATAGCGGGAGAGACTCCTACGAGCAGTACTTC. Amino acid sequence: CASSHSGRDSYEQYF. The chain uses TRBV7-9 and TRBJ2-7; TRBD2 matches 9 bases. V gave up 6 bases and J gave up 0 bases; unmatched junction bases: 6. Germline CDR1 is SEHNR and CDR2 is FQNEAQ (reference sequence). The CDR3 runs to 15 residues.

The genes are TRBV27 and TRBJ2-7, with TRBD2 matching over 9 bases. The CDR3 totals 16 residues. Germline-derived CDR1 and CDR2 are MNHEY and SMNVEV (reference sequence). Germline trimming cut 0 bases from V and 2 bases from J; bases unmatched to any gene: 5. The CDR3 DNA sequence: TGTGCCAGCAGTTTATCTGGCGGGAGGGCCGCCTACGAGCAGTACTTC. Its protein product is CASSLSGGRAAYEQYF.

The CDR3 reads CASRLTGKNIQYF. The CDR3 coding sequence is TGTGCCAGCAGGCTAACAGGCAAAAACATTCAGTACTTC. V gene TRBV6-6 combines with J gene TRBJ2-4, with TRBD1 as a possible D gene (5 bases). CDR1 and CDR2 from the germline V gene are MNHNY and SVGAGI (reference sequence). Trimming took 6 bases from V and 3 from J, leaving 9 bases between them. The CDR3 is made up of 13 amino acids.

V and J are TRBV5-1 and TRBJ2-5, with 9 bases identical to TRBD1. V trimming: 3 bases; J trimming: 2 bases; junction bases outside the gene matches: 2. Germline V gene sequence: CDR1 SGHRS, CDR2 YFSETQ. CDR3 size: 14 residues. In DNA, the CDR3 is TGCGCCAGCAGCTCGGGACAGGGACAAGAGACCCAGTACTTC. It translates to CASSSGQGQETQYF.

The chain uses TRBV4-1 and TRBJ1-2; no reliable D call. Trimming took 3 bases from V and 1 from J, leaving 9 bases between them. Per the germline V gene, CDR1 is MGHRA and CDR2 is YSYEKL. There are 14 residues in the CDR3. DNA of the CDR3: TGCGCCAGCAGCCAGGTAGGCCATAACTATGGCTACACCTTC. This gives the protein CASSQVGHNYGYTF.

The chain uses TRBV28 and TRBJ2-7; possible D gene TRBD2, 5 bases. Trimming left V 6 bases short and J 3 bases short, with 9 bases between. CDR3 length: 12 amino acids. The germline gives CDR1 MDHEN, CDR2 SYDVKM. The CDR3 region is CASSRGFYEQYF. For the CDR3, the DNA is TGTGCCAGCAGCCGGGGATTCTACGAGCAGTACTTC.

This chain links TRBV5-1 with TRBJ2-1, with TRBD2 identical over 7 bases. Trimming took 2 bases from V and 4 from J; bases not matched to a gene: 3. Per the germline V gene, CDR1 is SGHRS and CDR2 is YFSETQ. The CDR3 runs 14 residues. The CDR3 DNA reads as TGCGCCAGCAGCTTCGTGGGAGGGTACAATGAGCAGTTCTTC. It encodes CASSFVGGYNEQFF.

A few counts support this clone. CDR3 residues: CASSLNNRATEAFF. CDR3 nucleotides: TGTGCCAGCAGCTTGAATAACAGGGCCACTGAAGCTTTCTTT. The rearrangement joins TRBV5-6 to TRBJ1-1; D possibly corresponds to TRBD1 (6 bases). The V gene lost 1 base and the J gene lost 4 bases, with 11 bases spanning the gap. Germline assignment: CDR1 SGHDT and CDR2 YYEEEE. The CDR3 sequence is 14 residues long.

V and J are TRBV7-9 and TRBJ2-2; D possibly corresponds to TRBD2 (6 bases). The CDR3 runs to 16 residues. Germline values: CDR1 SEHNR, CDR2 FQNEAQ (reference sequence). V lost 5 bases and J lost 3, with 16 bases in between. This CDR3 reads CASSPRGGVHTGELFF. The CDR3 DNA reads TGTGCCAGCAGCCCCCGCGGAGGGGTCCACACCGGGGAGCTGTTTTTT.

The chain has TRBV27 and TRBJ2-7; 12 positions agree with TRBD2. CDR1 and CDR2 (germline): MNHEY, SMNVEV (reference sequence). The CDR3 runs to 14 residues. Trimming cost V 9 bases and J 1 base; bases outside gene matches: 4. The CDR3 DNA reads TGTGCCAGTAGAGGGACTAGCGGGTCCTACGAGCAGTACTTC. It translates to CASRGTSGSYEQYF.

V is TRBV2 and J is TRBJ1-5; weak D call: TRBD1 (5 bases). Germline assignment: CDR1 SNHLY and CDR2 FYNNEI. Trimming left V 2 bases short and J 7 bases short, with 12 bases between. CDR3 length: 14 residues. Here the CDR3 DNA reads TGTGCCAGCAGTGAAAGGGGAAGGCACCAGCCCCAGCATTTT. Its protein is CASSERGRHQPQHF.

V gene TRBV27 combines with J gene TRBJ2-5; perhaps TRBD2 as D (6 bases). The CDR3 is made up of 15 amino acids. Trimming took 2 bases from V and 6 from J, leaving 16 bases between them. CDR1 and CDR2 from the germline V gene are MNHEY and SMNVEV (reference sequence). The CDR3 DNA sequence: TGTGCCAGCAGTTTAATCGGGGGATGGGTAAAGACCCAGTACTTC. This codes for CASSLIGGWVKTQYF.

This clone was seen only once. The rearrangement uses TRBV6-1 and TRBJ2-1; D unresolved. CDR1 and CDR2 from the germline V gene are MNHNS and SASEGT. Deletions cut 0 bases from V and 5 bases from J, with 8 bases between. The CDR3 length is 14 residues. CDR3: CASSEARIHNEQFF. CDR3 in DNA: TGTGCCAGCAGTGAAGCCCGGATCCACAATGAGCAGTTCTTC.

The V and J genes are TRBV18 and TRBJ1-2; D possibly corresponds to TRBD1 (5 bases). This CDR3 is 15 amino acids long. V shed 3 bases and J shed 3 bases, with 14 bases lying between them. Germline lookup yields CDR1 KGHSH and CDR2 LQKENI. The CDR3 sequence is CASSPGGDGDYGYTF. DNA of the CDR3: TGTGCCAGCTCACCTGGGGGGGATGGGGACTATGGCTACACCTTC.

The gene calls are TRBV3-1 (or the pseudogene TRBV3-2) and TRBJ1-2; 8 bases fit TRBD1. The V and J ends lost 3 bases and 8 bases, in that order; junction bases with no gene match: 8. In germline, CDR1 is LGHDT, CDR2 YNNKEL (reference sequence). This CDR3 region has 14 residues. The CDR3 DNA is TGTGCCAGCAGCCAGGATGACAGGGGTAGAGGCTACACCTTC. Its protein product is CASSQDDRGRGYTF.